The 23 T cell receptor beta chains reported below all come from one sample, sequenced in a study of cytomegalovirus exposure and HLA in healthy donors (TCRdb year 2017). The library came from the immunoSEQ multiplex PCR assay. A mixture of 60 forward primers for TCR Vbeta segments and 13 reverse primers for TCR Jbeta segments was used in the multiplex PCR. The immuneACCESS repertoire file appears here via TCRdb, limited to in-frame rearrangements. These files lack a portion of the clones; in checked studies, under half of the deficit traces to unresolved V genes, and the cause of the others is not known. The sample has tens of thousands of clones on record. The top ten clones comprise roughly 5.4% of the sample. The sequencing input was PBMCs. These receptors were collected from a man aged 25-40 years in good health and CMV-seropositive.

The gene calls are TRBV29-1 and TRBJ2-1; 7 nucleotides line up with TRBD1. Germline CDR1 is SQVTM and CDR2 is ANQGSEA. V was pared by 5 bases and J by 4 bases, with 8 bases of the junction left unmatched. The CDR3 spans 14 residues. Written as DNA, the CDR3 is TGCAGCGTTTCACCGGGACAGAGTTACAATGAGCAGTTCTTC. Its translation: CSVSPGQSYNEQFF.

The chain links TRBV21-1 to TRBJ2-7; the table's D gene call, TRBD1, was not cross checked with the DNA. TRBV21-1 is given as a pseudogene. The CDR3 has 15 amino acids. The CDR3 is CASSLRRERAYEQYF. CDR3 coding DNA: TGTGCCAGCAGCTTGCGCAGGGAAAGAGCCTACGAGCAGTACTTC.

The chain has TRBV2 and TRBJ2-7; TRBD2 agrees at 11 bases. From germline, CDR1 is SNHLY and CDR2 FYNNEI. Germline trimming cut 5 bases from V and 6 bases from J; bases unmatched to any gene: 6. The CDR3 contains 14 residues. The CDR3 reads CASSFSGRAPEQYF. The CDR3 region has the DNA TGTGCCAGCAGTTTTAGCGGGAGGGCCCCCGAGCAGTACTTC. The full variable domain, with the rest looked up from reference TRBV2 and TRBJ2-7, is EPEVTQTPSHQVTQMGQEVILRCVPISNHLYFYWYRQILGQKVEFLVSFYNNEISEKSEIFDDQFSVERPDGSNFTLKIRSTKLEDSAMYFCASSFSGRAPEQYFGPGTRLTVT.

The chain combines TRBV5-1 with TRBJ2-7; D gene uncertain. Between the trimmed V and J ends, which lost 4 bases and 1 base, there was a span of 15 bases. The CDR3 consists of 15 residues. Germline lookup yields CDR1 SGHRS and CDR2 YFSETQ. The CDR3 here is CASSKTRSGSYEQYF. CDR3 DNA sequence: TGCGCCAGCAGCAAGACCAGATCCGGGTCCTACGAGCAGTACTTC.

CDR3 sequence reads: CASSWTGGYGYTF. CDR3 DNA: TGTGCCAGCAGTTGGACAGGGGGCTATGGCTACACCTTC. The rearrangement links TRBV5-4 to TRBJ1-2; 10 nucleotides line up with TRBD1. Germline CDR1 SGHNT, CDR2 YYREEE (reference sequence). Germline trimming cut 5 bases from V and 4 bases from J; bases unmatched to any gene: 2. The CDR3 extends over 13 amino acids. The full variable domain, its missing parts supplied by reference TRBV5-4 and TRBJ1-2, is ETGVTQSPTHLIKTRGQQVTLRCSSQSGHNTVSWYQQALGQGPQFIFQYYREEENGRGNFPPRFSGLQFPNYSSELNVNALELDDSALYLCASSWTGGYGYTFGSGTRLTVV.

The chain employs TRBV19 and TRBJ1-6; D remains unclear. Trimming cost V 5 bases and J 0 bases, with 5 bases left between them. The CDR3 has 14 residues. Germline loops: CDR1 LNHDA, CDR2 SQIVND (reference sequence). The DNA of the CDR3 is TGTGCCAGTAGTCCCCGCTCCTATAATTCACCCCTCCACTTT. This translates into CASSPRSYNSPLHF.

This sequence joins TRBV27 and TRBJ1-2, with TRBD1 identical over 7 bases. Trimming cost V 6 bases and J 6 bases; bases outside gene matches: 10. The CDR3 has 14 amino acids. Looked up from germline, CDR1 is MNHEY and CDR2 is SMNVEV (reference sequence). CDR3 in amino acids: CASRLARTGHGYTF. The CDR3 bases are TGTGCCAGCAGGTTAGCCAGGACAGGCCATGGCTACACCTTC.

The CDR3 sequence is CASSLGQVPSQEAFF. The CDR3 DNA sequence: TGCGCCAGCTCCCTGGGGCAGGTTCCATCCCAGGAAGCTTTCTTT. This chain uses TRBV5-1 with TRBJ1-1, with D tentatively TRBD1 (5 bases). The CDR3 is 15 amino acids. CDR1 and CDR2 (germline): SGHRS, YFSETQ. The V gene lost 7 bases and the J gene lost 8 bases, with 24 bases spanning the gap.

The rearrangement joins TRBV30 to TRBJ2-7; tentatively, D is TRBD2 (7 bases). The length of the CDR3 is 15 residues. The germline V gene encodes CDR1 GTSNPN and CDR2 SVGIG (reference sequence). V was shortened by 8 bases and J by 2 bases, with 22 bases between the two germline ends. CDR3 coding DNA: TGTGCCGGGACCCCGTTTAGGGGGGGCGCCTACGAGCAGTACTTC. Encoded protein: CAGTPFRGGAYEQYF.

The chain employs TRBV11-3 and TRBJ1-1; 7 bases are a match to TRBD1. The CDR3 sequence is 14 residues long. V shed 5 bases and J 2 bases; nucleotides not matched to a gene: 5. Germline loops: CDR1 SGHNT, CDR2 YENEEA. The CDR3 loop reads CASSQGQTNTEAFF. The CDR3 DNA follows: TGTGCCAGCAGCCAGGGACAGACAAACACTGAAGCTTTCTTT.

The genes are TRBV30 and TRBJ2-7; a weak D match, TRBD1 (6 bases). This CDR3 has 13 residues. Germline CDR1 is GTSNPN and CDR2 is SVGIG (reference sequence). The germline V and J ends were trimmed by 2 bases and 2 bases, with 10 bases remaining between them. CDR3 amino acids: CAWSRQVAYEQYF. CDR3 sequence (DNA): TGTGCCTGGAGTCGACAGGTAGCCTACGAGCAGTACTTC. The variable domain in full, completed from reference TRBV30 and TRBJ2-7, reads SQTIHQWPATLVQPVGSPLSLECTVEGTSNPNLYWYRQAAGRGLQLLFYSVGIGQISSEVPQNLSASRPQDRQFILSSKKLLLSDSGFYLCAWSRQVAYEQYFGPGTRLTVT.

This chain joins TRBV6-5 and TRBJ2-2; tentative D call: TRBD1 (6 bases). Looked up from germline, CDR1 is MNHEY and CDR2 is SVGAGI. CDR3 length equals 15 residues. V dropped 6 bases and J dropped 1 base, with 12 bases sitting between them. The CDR3 DNA follows: TGTGCCAGCAGAACCGGACAGCTGAACACCGGGGAGCTGTTTTTT. Translating it yields CASRTGQLNTGELFF.

The chain couples TRBV30 to TRBJ2-5, with 9 positions matching TRBD2. Germline values: CDR1 GTSNPN, CDR2 SVGIG (reference sequence). Trimming took 4 bases from V and 5 from J; bases not matched to a gene: 5. The CDR3 covers 13 residues. The DNA of the CDR3 is TGTGCCTGGATGCGGGGGGGCGTGGAGACCCAGTACTTC. Amino acid sequence: CAWMRGGVETQYF.

The chain is built from TRBV29-1 and TRBJ1-2, with no clear D. Trimming removed 7 bases from V and 3 bases from J, with 12 bases in between. CDR1 is SQVTM, CDR2 ANQGSEA, per germline. The CDR3 is 12 residues long. The CDR3 DNA is TGCAGCGCCAGAACTAGGGACTATGGCTACACCTTC. It specifies CSARTRDYGYTF.

The gene calls are TRBV25-1 and TRBJ2-7, with D unresolved. The CDR3 has 12 residues. The germline CDR1 and CDR2 sequences are MGHDK and SYGVNS. The ends were cut back, 4 bases at V and 8 bases at J, with 12 bases in the middle. CDR3 loop: CASSGPSVKQYF. For the CDR3, the DNA is TGTGCCAGCAGTGGCCCGAGCGTCAAGCAGTACTTC.

CDR3 loop: CASSYGQMLGEAFF. The CDR3 DNA reads TGTGCCAGCAGTTACGGGCAAATGCTCGGTGAAGCTTTCTTT. The chain couples TRBV6-5 to TRBJ1-1; D is uncertain. The germline CDR1 and CDR2 sequences are MNHEY and SVGAGI. The CDR3 extends over 14 amino acids. V lost 2 bases and J 7 bases, leaving 14 bases between the germline ends.

This chain joins TRBV7-3 and TRBJ2-7; TRBD2 agrees at 10 bases. Germline CDR1 and CDR2: SGHTA and FQGTGA. This CDR3 is built from 20 residues. Trimming cost V 2 bases and J 1 base; bases outside gene matches: 17. The chain's CDR3 is CASSLGTRGDLAGASYEQYF. The CDR3 DNA is TGTGCCAGCAGCTTAGGGACCAGGGGGGACCTAGCGGGGGCATCCTACGAGCAGTACTTC.

Points on this clone: At one of its ends the junction is not consistent with the germline gene, which may arise from a read error. The chain uses TRBV15 and TRBJ2-2; a weak D match, TRBD1 (5 bases). CDR3 length equals 16 residues. Germline CDR1 is LNHNV and CDR2 is YYDKDF (reference sequence). CDR3 sequence: CATSRVGRAKTGELFF. The CDR3 DNA reads TGTGCCACCAGCAGAGTTGGCAGGGCGAAAACCGGGGAGCTGTTTTTT.

V and J are TRBV19 and TRBJ1-2; maybe TRBD1 (5 bases). Between the trimmed V and J ends, which lost 3 bases and 4 bases, there was a span of 15 bases. This CDR3 has 15 residues. Germline assignment: CDR1 LNHDA and CDR2 SQIVND (reference sequence). The CDR3 coding sequence is TGTGCCAGTAGTATGGGCCCGGGGGACGCCTATGGCTACACCTTC. Its protein product is CASSMGPGDAYGYTF.

V usage is TRBV14 and J usage is TRBJ2-2; D uncertain. The germline CDR1 and CDR2 sequences are SGHDN and FVKESK. Trimming shortened V by 1 base and J by 5 bases, and 5 bases separated the two germline ends. The CDR3 has 13 amino acids. The CDR3 DNA reads as TGTGCCAGCAGCCAAGTCTTTACCGGGGAGCTGTTTTTT. This encodes CASSQVFTGELFF.

V gene TRBV30 combines with J gene TRBJ2-7; no clear D gene. The CDR3 totals 11 residues. The V gene's germline CDR1 is GTSNPN and CDR2 SVGIG (reference sequence). V lost 5 bases, J lost 5 bases, and 10 bases lay in between. The CDR3 nucleotides read TGTGCCTGGGCGACTCCGAACGAGCAGTACTTC. It yields the protein CAWATPNEQYF.

The chain carries TRBV19 and TRBJ1-1; tentatively, D is TRBD1 (5 bases). V was pared by 5 bases and J by 2 bases, with 9 bases between. The V gene's germline CDR1 is LNHDA and CDR2 SQIVND (reference sequence). The CDR3 contains 13 residues. In DNA form, the CDR3 reads TGTGCCAGTAGTCAACAGGTAAACACTGAAGCTTTCTTT. As protein: CASSQQVNTEAFF.

The V call is TRBV27, the J call TRBJ2-5, with 8 bases lining up with TRBD2. Germline CDR1 reads MNHEY; CDR2 reads SMNVEV (reference sequence). V was pared by 4 bases and J by 5 bases, with 3 bases of the junction left unmatched. CDR3 length equals 13 residues. CDR3 loop: CASSSGLEETQYF. CDR3 bases: TGTGCCAGCAGTTCGGGACTAGAGGAGACCCAGTACTTC.